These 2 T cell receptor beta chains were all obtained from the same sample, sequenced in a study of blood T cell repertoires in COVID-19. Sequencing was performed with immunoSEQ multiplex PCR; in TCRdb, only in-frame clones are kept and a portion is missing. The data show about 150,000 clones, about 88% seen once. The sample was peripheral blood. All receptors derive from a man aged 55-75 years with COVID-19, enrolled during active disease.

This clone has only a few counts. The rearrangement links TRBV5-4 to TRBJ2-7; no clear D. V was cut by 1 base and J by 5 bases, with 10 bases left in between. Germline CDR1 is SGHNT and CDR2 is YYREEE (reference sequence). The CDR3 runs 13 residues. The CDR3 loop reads CASSLSSVHEQYF. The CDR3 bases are TGTGCCAGCAGCTTGTCCAGTGTCCACGAGCAGTACTTC.

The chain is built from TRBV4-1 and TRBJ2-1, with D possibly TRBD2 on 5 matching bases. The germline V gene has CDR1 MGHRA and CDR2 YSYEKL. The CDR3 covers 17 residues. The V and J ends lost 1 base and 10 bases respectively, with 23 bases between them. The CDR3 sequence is CASSQVIRGKNMGEQFF. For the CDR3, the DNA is TGCGCCAGCAGCCAAGTAATTCGGGGAAAGAATATGGGGGAGCAGTTCTTC.